The 21 T cell receptor beta chains presented below share a single source sample, sequenced in a study of T cells in Graves' hyperthyroidism and ophthalmopathy. Researchers amplified the TCR beta CDR3 regions from RNA transcripts. The HTBI primer set served for first-round RT-PCR of the TCR CDR3. TCRdb reanalysed the multiplex PCR reads using MiXCR and keeps one entry per CDR3 protein. The table has about 700,000 distinct CDR3 sequences, nearly 45% seen once. The material sequenced was peripheral blood or thyroid tissue (not recorded which). Receptors were obtained from an adult man with Graves' disease, either hyperthyroidism or ophthalmopathy (not recorded which).

This clonotype has ten or more counts. This sequence joins TRBV29-1 and TRBJ1-2; no clear D. Per the germline V gene, CDR1 is SQVTM and CDR2 is ANQGSEA. CDR3 length: 9 residues. Trimming stripped 3 bases from V and 4 bases from J, with 0 bases between. CDR3 in DNA: TGCAGCGTTGACTATGGCTACACCTTC. Its translation: CSVDYGYTF.

The chain combines TRBV10-2 with TRBJ1-5, with D perhaps TRBD1 (5 bases). The V and J ends lost 1 base and 6 bases respectively, with 13 bases between them. There are 15 residues in the CDR3. Germline V gene data show CDR1 as WSHSY and CDR2 as SAAADI. CDR3 DNA sequence: TGCGCCAGCAGTGAGTATAGACAGTACGGTCAGCCCCAGCATTTT. This translates into CASSEYRQYGQPQHF.

V gene TRBV15 combines with J gene TRBJ1-6; D gene ambiguous. CDR1 and CDR2 (germline): LNHNV, YYDKDF (reference sequence). The ends were cut back, 8 bases at V and 4 bases at J, with 9 bases in the middle. CDR3 length: 13 amino acids. CDR3: CATSVEYNSPLHF. The CDR3 coding sequence is TGTGCCACCTCCGTCGAGTATAATTCACCCCTCCACTTT.

The gene calls are TRBV7-1 and TRBJ1-5, with 9 bases matching TRBD1. TRBV7-1 is sorted into the ORF group, with uncertain function. The CDR3 runs 17 residues. Trimming removed 3 bases from V and 9 bases from J; junction bases left unmatched: 15. The CDR3 is CASSSGLGQGLFGPQHF. CDR3 DNA: TGTGCCAGCAGCTCGGGGTTGGGACAGGGCCTTTTCGGGCCCCAGCATTTT.

The chain carries TRBV5-1 and TRBJ1-2, with D uncertain. The CDR3 extends over 16 amino acids. From germline, CDR1 is SGHRS and CDR2 YFSETQ. V lost 1 base to trimming and J lost 6 bases, with 19 bases between them. CDR3 residues: CASSLLGVRSNNGYTF. The DNA for the CDR3 is TGCGCCAGCAGCTTGTTGGGAGTGCGGTCGAATAATGGCTACACCTTC.

This chain links TRBV7-9 with TRBJ2-7; TRBD1 aligns across 7 bases. The germline gives CDR1 SEHNR, CDR2 FQNEAQ (reference sequence). V shed 6 bases and J 2 bases; nucleotides not matched to a gene: 10. The CDR3 runs to 15 residues. The CDR3 DNA sequence: TGTGCCAGCAGTTACGACCAGGGGGTAACCTACGAGCAGTACTTC. It specifies CASSYDQGVTYEQYF.

Details on this clonotype: The junction shows a germline mismatch at one end, possibly a read error. The rearrangement uses TRBV5-1 and TRBJ1-4, with no clear D. Germline V gene sequence: CDR1 SGHRS, CDR2 YFSETQ. The CDR3 contains 15 residues. The CDR3 sequence: CASSLEFSLGNRLFF. In DNA, the CDR3 is TGTGCCAGCAGCTTAGAGTTTAGTTTAGGTAATAGACTGTTTTTT. The complete variable domain, with remaining parts taken from reference TRBV5-1 and TRBJ1-4, reads KAGVTQTPRYLIKTRGQQVTLSCSPISGHRSVSWYQQTPGQGLQFLFEYFSETQRNKGNFPGRFSGRQFSNSRSEMNVSTLELGDSALYLCASSLEFSLGNRLFFGSGTQLSVL.

The V gene is TRBV12-3 or TRBV12-4, the J gene TRBJ1-5, with 7 bases lining up with TRBD1. J gave up 3 bases and V 5 bases, and 7 bases lay outside the gene matches. The CDR3 is 15 residues long. The CDR3 sequence is CASSITGADNQPQHF. Written as DNA, the CDR3 is TGTGCCAGCAGTATAACAGGGGCTGACAATCAGCCCCAGCATTTT.

The V call is TRBV7-3, the J call TRBJ2-6; D possibly uses TRBD1 or TRBD2 (5 bases each). The CDR3 contains 20 residues. Trimming stripped 8 bases from V and 5 bases from J, with 31 bases between. Germline loops: CDR1 SGHTA, CDR2 FQGTGA. The CDR3 DNA is TGTGCCAGCCATCGGGGCAATGTTGGGGCCAGGGTTTCTAGGGCCAACGTCCTGACTTTC. Protein: CASHRGNVGARVSRANVLTF.

Only a few counts were recorded for this clonotype. The gene calls are TRBV20-1 and TRBJ1-1; D is unclear. Between the trimmed V and J ends, which lost 5 bases and 4 bases, there was a span of 23 bases. The CDR3 sequence is 16 residues long. Germline loops: CDR1 DFQATT, CDR2 SNEGSKA (reference sequence). The CDR3 DNA sequence: TGCAGTGCTGCCCGGTTGGCCAGCGCCTTTAGCACTGAAGCTTTCTTT. As protein: CSAARLASAFSTEAFF.

The chain recombines TRBV7-9 with TRBJ1-2; the match to TRBD1 covers 7 bases. The junction had 12 bases not matched to a gene; V was cut back by 5 bases and J by 0 bases. The length of the CDR3 is 17 residues. CDR1 and CDR2 from the germline V gene are SEHNR and FQNEAQ (reference sequence). This CDR3 reads CASSAPRQGRANYGYTF. The CDR3 DNA is TGTGCCAGCAGCGCCCCAAGACAGGGAAGAGCTAACTATGGCTACACCTTC.

Turning to this clonotype: Mismatch with germline at one junction end may stem from a read error. V usage is TRBV7-9 and J usage is TRBJ2-6; D not certain. The CDR3 spans 18 residues. Germline assignment: CDR1 SEHNR and CDR2 FQNEAQ (reference sequence). The CDR3 here is CASSQDAYRVSGANVLTF. In nucleotides, the CDR3 is TGCGCCAGCAGCCAAGATGCATACCGTGTTTCTGGGGCCAACGTCCTGACTTTC. Full variable domain (missing parts from reference TRBV7-9 and TRBJ2-6): DTGVSQNPRHKITKRGQNVTFRCDPISEHNRLYWYRQTLGQGPEFLTYFQNEAQLEKSRLLSDRFSAERPKGSFSTLEIQRTEQGDSAMYLCASSQDAYRVSGANVLTFGAGSRLTVL.

The chain combines TRBV7-9 with TRBJ1-5, with D hard to call. Germline V gives CDR1 SEHNR, CDR2 FQNEAQ (reference sequence). The CDR3 is 16 residues long. V was clipped by 4 bases and J by 1 base, with 14 bases between them. The CDR3 sequence: CASSSPTGGSNQPQHF. CDR3 coding DNA: TGTGCCAGCAGCTCACCCACCGGCGGCAGCAATCAGCCCCAGCATTTT.

This clonotype was observed many times. V gene TRBV7-9 combines with J gene TRBJ2-7; no clear D gene. The CDR3 consists of 12 residues. CDR1 SEHNR and CDR2 FQNEAQ come from the germline V gene (reference sequence). V was trimmed by 5 bases and J by 0 bases, leaving 5 bases between them. The CDR3 DNA is TGTGCCAGCAGCGGCCGCTCCTACGAGCAGTACTTC. Its protein product is CASSGRSYEQYF.

This clonotype came up many times. V gene TRBV24-1 combines with J gene TRBJ1-2; D gene ambiguous. The V end was cut by 7 bases, the J end by 2 bases, with 13 bases between. Germline loops: CDR1 KGHDR, CDR2 SFDVKD. This CDR3 contains 14 residues. CDR3 region: CATRPSGGNYGYTF. CDR3 nucleotides: TGTGCCACCAGACCGTCGGGCGGGAACTATGGCTACACCTTC.

Note on this clonotype: A clone one base away is much larger, so this may be a read error. The J gene is TRBJ1-4, the V gene TRBV7-9; D is unclear. With 8 bases removed from V and 8 bases from J, the gap between germline ends came to 9 bases. Germline V gene sequence: CDR1 SEHNR, CDR2 FQNEAQ (reference sequence). The CDR3 consists of 11 residues. CDR3 coding DNA: TGTGCCAGCGGCCCCAGAGAAAAACTGTTTTTT. This translates into CASGPREKLFF.

This chain links TRBV24-1 with TRBJ2-3; the D is unclear. The V gene lost 4 bases and the J gene lost 2 bases, with 9 bases spanning the gap. Germline V CDR1 and CDR2: KGHDR, SFDVKD. The CDR3 has 14 residues. The CDR3 sequence: CATSEMASTDTQYF. The CDR3 DNA sequence: TGTGCCACCAGTGAGATGGCCTCCACAGATACGCAGTATTTT.

DNA for the CDR3: TGTGCCAGCAGTTCGGGAGTTCTCTACGAGCAGTACTTC. Translated: CASSSGVLYEQYF. The chain has TRBV12-3 or TRBV12-4 and TRBJ2-7; perhaps TRBD2 as D (6 bases). The CDR3 runs to 13 residues. Trimming took off 4 bases at V and 3 bases at J, with 10 bases between the two ends.

The chain employs TRBV19 and TRBJ1-5; TRBD1 aligns across 7 bases. V shed 5 bases, J shed 3 bases, and the junction held 7 bases outside the gene matches. This CDR3 comprises 15 residues. The germline V gene encodes CDR1 LNHDA and CDR2 SQIVND (reference sequence). The DNA for the CDR3 is TGTGCCAGTAGTTTCCAAGGGACAGTCAATCAGCCCCAGCATTTT. Its translation is CASSFQGTVNQPQHF.

Concerning this clonotype itself: A junction boundary mismatches the germline segment, possibly from a read error. The chain has TRBV6-5 and TRBJ2-6, with 12 bases identical to TRBD2. Germline CDR1 MNHEY, CDR2 SVGAGI. The CDR3 has 18 amino acids. This chain's CDR3 is CASSHSLAGGLGANVLTF. The CDR3 coding sequence is TGTGCCAGCAGTCACTCCCTAGCGGGGGGGCTTGGGGCCAACGTCCTGACTTTC.

The V call is TRBV6-5, the J call TRBJ2-7, with D unclear. This CDR3 comprises 13 residues. V was trimmed by 0 bases and J by 2 bases, leaving 5 bases between them. CDR1 and CDR2 (germline): MNHEY, SVGAGI. The CDR3 sequence is CASSYSVTYEQYF. CDR3 bases: TGTGCCAGCAGTTACTCGGTTACCTACGAGCAGTACTTC.